This T cell receptor (beta chain) was observed in a study of shared clonotypes between healthy human individuals. General study results and limits: The study found lower generation probabilities in non-shared clonotypes than in those shared by all four donors.

Naivety among CD8 cells was defined by CD45RO negativity and positive CCR7 selection, thereby excluding terminally differentiated effector memory CD45RA+ cells. Every donor, a Caucasian adult, lived in Nashville, Tennessee. This CDR3 is 15 amino acids long. J gave up 2 bases and V 5 bases, and 3 bases lay outside the gene matches. Germline loops: CDR1 SGHTA, CDR2 FQGNSA. Profiling relied on immunoSEQ multiplex PCR, and the TCRdb table lists in-frame clones only, not all of them. The table lists roughly 2,000,000 clones, roughly 94% of them singletons, with 1% to 1.5% in the top ten. A remark on this clone: As yet, its antigen is unknown.

This TCR was recovered from a man aged 18 to 29 in good health. The chain carries TRBV7-2 and TRBJ1-4; 9 bases are shared with TRBD1. The sequenced sample was naive CD8+ T cells sorted from blood. The CDR3 loop reads CASSKTGGTNEKLFF. CDR3 coding DNA: TGTGCCAGCAGCAAAACAGGGGGCACTAATGAAAAACTGTTTTTT. The complete variable domain, with remaining parts taken from reference TRBV7-2 and TRBJ1-4, reads GAGVSQSPSNKVTEKGKDVELRCDPISGHTALYWYRQSLGQGLEFLIYFQGNSAPDKSGLPSDRFSAERTGGSVSTLTIQRTQQEDSAVYLCASSKTGGTNEKLFFGSGTQLSVL.